Listed below are T cell receptor beta chains from one sample, sequenced in a study of cytomegalovirus exposure and HLA in healthy donors. Sequencing used immunoSEQ multiplex PCR; TCRdb keeps in-frame clones, though not all of them. Of roughly 59,000 clones in the sample, roughly 92% are singletons; the top ten hold approximately 5.3%. Sequencing input: PBMCs. These receptors were obtained from a man younger than 30 in good health and CMV-seropositive. Both conserved end residues are part of each CDR3. The D gene is left open where the match is weak. Some rows mark clone size as missing; the rest say once, few, many or name a class of expanded clone.

j_gene,v_gene,d_gene,abundance,CDR3nt,CDR3aa
TRBJ2-7,TRBV11-2,TRBD2,medium-sized,TGTGCCAGCCTGGGTACCGGGACTAGCGTAACCTACGAGCAGTACTTC,CASLGTGTSVTYEQYF
TRBJ2-7,TRBV13,TRBD2,-,TGTGCCAGCAGATTTAAAGGGAGGGGCTACGAGCAGTACTTC,CASRFKGRGYEQYF
TRBJ1-5,TRBV5-7,-,-,TGTGCCAGCAGCTTGGGGACAGTCAGCACCTATTATAGCAATCAGCCCCAGCATTTT,CASSLGTVSTYYSNQPQHF
TRBJ1-2,TRBV11-2,TRBD1,once,TGTGCCAGCAGCGATACAGGGGGGAACTATGGCTACACCTTC,CASSDTGGNYGYTF
TRBJ1-1,TRBV6-5,-,-,TGTGCCAGCAGTTACTCAACAGGGAGGAACACTGAAGCTTTCTTT,CASSYSTGRNTEAFF
TRBJ2-3,TRBV10-3,TRBD1,-,TGTGCCATCATCGAACAGGGGACAGATACGCAGTATTTT,CAIIEQGTDTQYF
TRBJ1-2,TRBV6-5,TRBD1,-,TGTGCCAGCAGTTCCGTAAGCCAGGGGGCAAACTATGGCTACACCTTC,CASSSVSQGANYGYTF
TRBJ2-7,TRBV27,TRBD1,-,TGTGCCAGCAGTTTAACGCCGACAGGGAAGTCCTTCTACGAGCAGTACTTC,CASSLTPTGKSFYEQYF
TRBJ2-7,TRBV28,TRBD2,-,TGTGCCAGCAGCCAGCCTAGGACTAGCGGGGCCTACGAGCAGTACTTC,CASSQPRTSGAYEQYF
TRBJ1-1,TRBV7-3,TRBD1,-,TGTGCCAGCAGCCTCCCCGGGACAGGGTTTGGAGACACTGAAGCTTTCTTT,CASSLPGTGFGDTEAFF
TRBJ2-1,TRBV6-5,TRBD2,-,TGTGCCAGCAGTTACTCGGCGGGAGGCACCTACAATGAGCAGTTCTTC,CASSYSAGGTYNEQFF
TRBJ1-1,TRBV6-5,-,-,TGTGCCAGCAGTTATCAATCAGGGCACACTGAAGCTTTCTTT,CASSYQSGHTEAFF
TRBJ2-7,TRBV29-1,-,-,TGCAGCGCCTGGACCGGACAGCCCATATACGAGCAGTACTTC,CSAWTGQPIYEQYF
TRBJ2-2,TRBV5-4,TRBD1,-,TGTGCCAGCAGCACATTTACAGGGGCCATAGGGGAGCTGTTTTTT,CASSTFTGAIGELFF
TRBJ1-2,TRBV18,-,-,TGTGCCAGCTCACCTAACGGACATCCGACAGGCAACTATGGCTACACCTTC,CASSPNGHPTGNYGYTF
TRBJ2-7,TRBV11-2,TRBD2,-,TGTGCCAGCAGCTTGCCCGCCGGGACTAGCGGAACCTACGAGCAGTACTTC,CASSLPAGTSGTYEQYF
TRBJ2-7,TRBV6-1,-,-,TGTGCCAGCAGTGCCAGGGCTAATTACGAGCAGTACTTC,CASSARANYEQYF
TRBJ2-3,TRBV2,TRBD2,-,TGTGCCAGTTTAGCGGGAGGGCCAGCAGATACGCAGTATTTT,CASLAGGPADTQYF
TRBJ2-7,TRBV2,-,few,TGTGCCAGCACCACAGGGCTGGACGAGCAGTACTTC,CASTTGLDEQYF
TRBJ2-1,TRBV18,-,-,TGTGCCAGCTCCTCCGTTACGCGGCCTGGAGGGAGGAGCGATGAGCAGTTCTTC,CASSSVTRPGGRSDEQFF
TRBJ1-1,TRBV5-1,-,-,TGCGCCAGCAGCCTACAGGGTGGCACTGAAGCTTTCTTT,CASSLQGGTEAFF
TRBJ1-5,TRBV27,TRBD1,-,TGTGCCAGCAGTTCTGAGACAGGGCTTGGCAATCAGCCCCAGCATTTT,CASSSETGLGNQPQHF
TRBJ2-6,TRBV7-2,-,-,TGTGCCAGCAGACCCGGCGGCAGCCCCCGGGTCCTGACTTTC,CASRPGGSPRVLTF
TRBJ2-5,TRBV10-1,TRBD1,-,TGCGCCAGCAGTGGGACAGGGGTATGGGAGACCCAGTACTTC,CASSGTGVWETQYF
TRBJ2-5,TRBV30,TRBD2,-,TGTGCCTGGGGGGCGGGGGGAGAGACCCAGTACTTC,CAWGAGGETQYF
TRBJ2-7,TRBV5-1,-,-,TGCGCCAGCAGCTTGGAAGGACAGACGACCGAGCAGTACTTC,CASSLEGQTTEQYF
TRBJ2-7,TRBV27,TRBD1,-,TGTGCCAGCAGTTTTCTAGGAGCAGGGGGCTACGAGCAGTACTTC,CASSFLGAGGYEQYF
TRBJ2-3,TRBV11-2,TRBD2,-,TGTGCCAGCAGCTCGACGGGAGGGAATACAGATACGCAGTATTTT,CASSSTGGNTDTQYF
TRBJ1-1,TRBV5-1,TRBD1,-,TGCGCCAGCAGCTTGGTAGGGGGCAGCACTGAAGCTTTCTTT,CASSLVGGSTEAFF
TRBJ1-4,TRBV5-6,TRBD1,-,TGTGCCAGCAGCCAAAAAACAGGGGGCGGTGAAAAACTGTTTTTT,CASSQKTGGGEKLFF
TRBJ1-2,TRBV9,TRBD1,-,TGTGCCAGCAGCGTAGCCGACAGGGGCACGGAGGGCTACACCTTC,CASSVADRGTEGYTF
TRBJ2-7,TRBV28,-,-,TGTGCCAGCAGTTCCACAAATACAGGGTTCGATTCCGAGCAGTACTTC,CASSSTNTGFDSEQYF
TRBJ1-1,TRBV19,TRBD1,-,TGTGCCAGTAGTATAGGTGCTAGAGGGACAGGGCCTGAAGCTTTCTTT,CASSIGARGTGPEAFF
TRBJ2-7,TRBV27,TRBD1,-,TGTGCCAGCAGTGCCCAGGGACAGCGCACCTACGAGCAGTACTTC,CASSAQGQRTYEQYF
TRBJ1-2,TRBV7-9,TRBD1,-,TGTGCCAGCAGCCGTGGACAGGGGAACTATGGCTACACCTTC,CASSRGQGNYGYTF
TRBJ2-7,TRBV28,TRBD1,-,TGTGCCAGCCGCTTTTTAGGGGGCTTGTACGAGCAGTACTTC,CASRFLGGLYEQYF
TRBJ2-7,TRBV6-1,TRBD2,-,TGTGCCAGCAGTGACGCTAGCGGAAACTACGAGCAGTACTTC,CASSDASGNYEQYF
TRBJ2-7,TRBV2,-,-,TGTGCCAGCAGTGAAAGCCTTCTACACGAGCAGTACTTC,CASSESLLHEQYF
TRBJ2-3,TRBV7-2,-,-,TGTGCCAGCAGCTTAGCGGGCCACACAGATACGCAGTATTTT,CASSLAGHTDTQYF
TRBJ1-1,TRBV5-1,-,few,TGCGCCAGCAGCTTGGAATTCAGTATGAACACTGAAGCTTTCTTT,CASSLEFSMNTEAFF